The 30 T cell receptor beta chains below were found in one sample sequenced in a study of cytomegalovirus exposure and HLA in healthy donors. This PCR relied on a set of 60 Vbeta primers and 13 Jbeta primers. Repertoires were generated with immunoSEQ multiplex PCR, while TCRdb's copy carries only in-frame clones and drops some. The data show more than 45,000 clones, more than 60% seen once. The sample taken for sequencing was PBMCs. These receptors all come from a woman in her 40s in good health and CMV-seropositive.

The chain carries TRBV18 and TRBJ2-2, with 7 bases that match TRBD1. CDR1 and CDR2 from the germline V gene are KGHSH and LQKENI. This CDR3 is built from 16 residues. Unmatched junction bases numbered 13, after V lost 5 bases and J lost 7 bases. The DNA of the CDR3 is TGTGCCAGCTCAGCGACAGGGCTACCAACTGGCGGGGAGCTGTTTTTT. Protein product: CASSATGLPTGGELFF. Drawing the rest from reference TRBV18 and TRBJ2-2, the complete variable domain is NAGVMQNPRHLVRRRGQEARLRCSPMKGHSHVYWYRQLPEEGLKFMVYLQKENIIDESGMPKERFSAEFPKEGPSILRIQQVVRGDSAAYFCASSATGLPTGGELFFGEGSRLTVL.

A note on this clone: Other DNA sequences in the sample encode the same CDR3. This chain links TRBV11-2 with TRBJ1-1; D gene uncertain. The germline V gene encodes CDR1 SGHAT and CDR2 FQNNGV. V lost 2 bases to trimming and J lost 1 base, with 5 bases between them. The CDR3 spans 13 residues. This chain's CDR3 is CASSLRSNTEAFF. The DNA of the CDR3 is TGTGCCAGCAGCTTACGGTCGAACACTGAAGCTTTCTTT.

This clone came up a few times. The chain couples TRBV5-1 to TRBJ2-6, with a weak D call TRBD2 (7 bases). Trimming took off 7 bases at V and 5 bases at J, with 22 bases between the two ends. This CDR3 spans 17 amino acids. Looked up from germline, CDR1 is SGHRS and CDR2 is YFSETQ. CDR3 amino acids: CASATEIRGAWANVLTF. CDR3 bases: TGCGCCAGCGCAACTGAGATTCGGGGGGCCTGGGCCAACGTCCTGACTTTC.

The sample holds one count of this clone. The chain links TRBV7-9 to TRBJ1-5; a possible D gene is TRBD1 (6 bases). The germline V gene encodes CDR1 SEHNR and CDR2 FQNEAQ (reference sequence). V dropped 3 bases and J dropped 5 bases, with 8 bases sitting between them. This CDR3 region has 13 residues. DNA of the CDR3: TGTGCCAGCAGCTTGGACAGCTATCAGCCCCAGCATTTT. This codes for CASSLDSYQPQHF.

This clone came up a few times. V usage is TRBV5-6 and J usage is TRBJ1-6, with 7 bases fitting TRBD1. CDR1 and CDR2 (germline): SGHDT, YYEEEE. CDR3 length: 15 amino acids. The V and J ends lost 4 bases and 5 bases, in that order; junction bases with no gene match: 6. CDR3 sequence reads: CASSRGQVDNSPLHF. The CDR3 region has the DNA TGTGCCAGCAGCCGCGGACAGGTCGATAATTCACCCCTCCACTTT.

This sequence joins TRBV7-7 and TRBJ2-1; D perhaps matches TRBD1 (6 bases). The V end was cut by 5 bases, the J end by 0 bases, with 14 bases between. The CDR3 length is 16 residues. Germline CDR1 and CDR2: SSHAT and FNYEAQ (reference sequence). CDR3 sequence reads: CASSPDRKGSYNEQFF. CDR3 nucleotides: TGTGCCAGCAGCCCTGACAGGAAAGGCTCCTACAATGAGCAGTTCTTC.

The J gene is TRBJ1-6, the V gene TRBV5-6; the match to TRBD1 covers 7 bases. CDR3 length: 19 residues. Germline V gene sequence: CDR1 SGHDT, CDR2 YYEEEE. V lost 3 bases, J lost 6 bases, and 18 bases stayed unmatched. The CDR3 sequence: CASSSRFEQGPRGNSPLHF. The DNA for the CDR3 is TGTGCCAGCAGCTCGAGATTCGAACAGGGGCCTAGAGGTAATTCACCCCTCCACTTT.

The chain has TRBV25-1 and TRBJ2-7, with no clear D. Trimming took 3 bases from V and 0 from J, leaving 3 bases between them. The CDR3 has 12 amino acids. Germline V gene data show CDR1 as MGHDK and CDR2 as SYGVNS. CDR3 coding DNA: TGTGCCAGCAGTGACAACTCCTACGAGCAGTACTTC. It translates to CASSDNSYEQYF.

CDR3 DNA sequence: TGTGCCAGTAGTCGACAGAACACTGAAGCTTTCTTT. It translates to CASSRQNTEAFF. The J gene is TRBJ1-1, the V gene TRBV19; D remains ambiguous. CDR1 LNHDA and CDR2 SQIVND come from the germline V gene (reference sequence). The CDR3 is made up of 12 amino acids. The V end lost 5 bases, the J end lost 1 base, and 5 bases lay between the germline ends.

The rearrangement uses TRBV15 and TRBJ1-1; possibly TRBD1 for D (5 bases). This CDR3 comprises 14 residues. The V end was cut by 1 base, the J end by 1 base, with 7 bases between. Looked up from germline, CDR1 is LNHNV and CDR2 is YYDKDF (reference sequence). The DNA of the CDR3 is TGTGCCACCAGCAGAGCTAGGGGGAACACTGAAGCTTTCTTT. It is translated as CATSRARGNTEAFF.

This clone was observed a single time. The CDR3 region is CASSPEGGLSSYNEQFF. The CDR3 nucleotides are TGCGCCAGCAGTCCTGAAGGGGGCCTGAGCTCCTACAATGAGCAGTTCTTC. This chain uses TRBV23-1 with TRBJ2-1, with 7 nucleotides matching TRBD1. TRBV23-1 is reported as an ORF; its role is uncertain. The CDR3 spans 17 residues. V dropped 4 bases and J dropped 0; count of bases not matched to a gene: 9.

The V and J genes are TRBV2 and TRBJ2-3; 11 bases line up with TRBD2. Per the germline V gene, CDR1 is SNHLY and CDR2 is FYNNEI. With 2 bases clipped from V and 8 bases from J, the junction kept 3 bases outside the gene matches. The CDR3 runs to 14 residues. The CDR3 protein is CASSENSGGGTQYF. The CDR3 coding sequence is TGTGCCAGCAGTGAAAATAGCGGGGGGGGTACGCAGTATTTT.

The CDR3 loop is CATSRPGLGSPLHF. CDR3 nucleotide sequence: TGTGCCACCAGCAGACCAGGGCTTGGTTCACCCCTCCACTTT. The rearrangement links TRBV15 to TRBJ1-6, with D perhaps TRBD1 (5 bases). V lost 2 bases, J lost 9 bases, and 11 bases lay in between. The CDR3 extends over 14 amino acids. From germline, CDR1 is LNHNV and CDR2 YYDKDF (reference sequence).

The CDR3 sequence: CATSRDPGDNGYTF. The CDR3 nucleotides are TGTGCCACCAGCAGAGATCCAGGGGACAACGGCTACACCTTC. The chain joins TRBV15 to TRBJ1-2, with D possibly matching TRBD1 (6 bases). Germline V gene sequence: CDR1 LNHNV, CDR2 YYDKDF (reference sequence). V was clipped by 0 bases and J by 8 bases, with 13 bases between them. This CDR3 is built from 14 residues. The whole variable domain, filled in from reference TRBV15 and TRBJ1-2, reads DAMVIQNPRYQVTQFGKPVTLSCSQTLNHNVMYWYQQKSSQAPKLLFHYYDKDFNNEADTPDNFQSRRPNTSFCFLDIRSPGLGDTAMYLCATSRDPGDNGYTFGSGTRLTVV.

This sequence joins TRBV5-4 and TRBJ2-5, with 9 bases fitting TRBD2. Trimming cost V 0 bases and J 1 base; bases outside gene matches: 4. CDR3 size: 16 residues. The germline gives CDR1 SGHNT, CDR2 YYREEE (reference sequence). The CDR3 DNA sequence: TGTGCCAGCAGCTTGGAAGCTAGCGGGGCCCAAGAGACCCAGTACTTC. Translating gives CASSLEASGAQETQYF.

This clone was observed a few times. The rearrangement uses TRBV7-8 and TRBJ1-6; 8 bases agree with TRBD1. Germline V gene sequence: CDR1 SGHVS, CDR2 FQNEAQ. This CDR3 is built from 14 residues. V dropped 6 bases and J dropped 10; count of bases not matched to a gene: 8. The CDR3 spells CASRLTGAGSPLHF. CDR3 in DNA: TGTGCCAGCAGGTTGACAGGGGCCGGATCACCCCTCCACTTT.

The rearrangement uses TRBV7-2 and TRBJ2-5, with 12 bases that match TRBD2. V was clipped by 1 base and J by 10 bases; unmatched bases: 4. Germline lookup yields CDR1 SGHTA and CDR2 FQGNSA. CDR3 length: 14 amino acids. In nucleotides, the CDR3 is TGTGCCAGCAGCTTAGATGCTAGCGGGGGGGTCCAGTACTTC. As protein: CASSLDASGGVQYF.

The chain links TRBV11-2 to TRBJ2-7; D uncertain. V shed 0 bases and J shed 0 bases, with 6 bases lying between them. The CDR3 runs to 14 residues. Germline CDR1 SGHAT, CDR2 FQNNGV. The CDR3 protein is CASSLESISYEQYF. The CDR3 bases are TGTGCCAGCAGCTTAGAGTCCATCTCCTACGAGCAGTACTTC.

CDR3 sequence (DNA): TGTGCTAGTGGTTTGGGCCCCTCGGACGAGCAGTACTTC. It yields the protein CASGLGPSDEQYF. The chain recombines TRBV12-5 with TRBJ2-7; D is undetermined. This CDR3 region has 13 residues. Looked up from germline, CDR1 is LGHNT and CDR2 is FRNRAP. V shed 1 base and J shed 5 bases, with 9 bases lying between them. The complete variable domain, with remaining parts taken from reference TRBV12-5 and TRBJ2-7, reads DARVTQTPRHKVTEMGQEVTMRCQPILGHNTVFWYRQTMMQGLELLAYFRNRAPLDDSGMPKDRFSAEMPDATLATLKIQPSEPRDSAVYFCASGLGPSDEQYFGPGTRLTVT.

This rearrangement joins TRBV7-2 to TRBJ1-6; TRBD1 agrees at 7 bases. Germline V gene lookup returns CDR1 SGHTA and CDR2 FQGNSA. The CDR3 runs to 14 residues. Trimming at V came to 7 bases and at J to 7 bases, leaving 7 bases not matched to a gene. The CDR3 nucleotides read TGTGCCAGCACCTCGGGACAGCCGAATTCACCCCTCCACTTT. Its translation: CASTSGQPNSPLHF.

The chain couples TRBV5-6 to TRBJ2-1, with TRBD2 matching over 9 bases. Germline lookup yields CDR1 SGHDT and CDR2 YYEEEE. CDR3 length: 13 amino acids. V dropped 0 bases and J dropped 10; count of bases not matched to a gene: 2. This chain's CDR3 is CASSLASGGEQFF. CDR3 in DNA: TGTGCCAGCAGCTTGGCCAGCGGGGGGGAGCAGTTCTTC.

This chain joins TRBV5-1 and TRBJ2-3, with 8 bases fitting TRBD2. CDR1 is SGHRS, CDR2 YFSETQ, per germline. This CDR3 contains 17 residues. V dropped 3 bases and J dropped 2; count of bases not matched to a gene: 11. CDR3 loop: CASSSGLAVYDTDTQYF. The CDR3 DNA is TGCGCCAGCAGCTCCGGACTAGCAGTTTACGACACAGATACGCAGTATTTT.

This chain joins TRBV15 and TRBJ1-3; TRBD1 agrees at 8 bases. Germline CDR1 is LNHNV and CDR2 is YYDKDF (reference sequence). There are 15 residues in the CDR3. Germline trimming cut 0 bases from V and 6 bases from J; bases unmatched to any gene: 4. Here the CDR3 DNA reads TGTGCCACCAGCAGAGAGACAGGGGTTAAAAACACCATATATTTT. Translating it yields CATSRETGVKNTIYF.

This sequence joins TRBV6-6 and TRBJ1-5, with 7 nucleotides matching TRBD1. V dropped 5 bases and J dropped 2; count of bases not matched to a gene: 6. Germline lookup yields CDR1 MNHNY and CDR2 SVGAGI (reference sequence). This CDR3 has 15 amino acids. In nucleotides, the CDR3 is TGTGCCAGCAGTCCCGACAGGGTGGGCAATCAGCCCCAGCATTTT. Encoded protein: CASSPDRVGNQPQHF.

The chain is built from TRBV5-4 and TRBJ1-2; D remains unclear. CDR1 and CDR2 from the germline V gene are SGHNT and YYREEE (reference sequence). The CDR3 has 13 amino acids. Trimming took 0 bases from V and 4 from J, leaving 7 bases between them. The CDR3 region is CASSLDQIYGYTF. The CDR3 DNA reads TGTGCCAGCAGCTTGGACCAGATCTATGGCTACACCTTC.

This chain connects TRBV4-3 to TRBJ2-5; D is unresolved. CDR3 length: 13 amino acids. V lost 0 bases and J 2 bases, leaving 4 bases between the germline ends. The germline V gene encodes CDR1 LGHNA and CDR2 YSLEER. The CDR3 nucleotides read TGCGCCAGCAGCCAAGAACAGCAAGAGACCCAGTACTTC. Translating gives CASSQEQQETQYF.

This chain joins TRBV5-1 and TRBJ2-5, with TRBD2 matching 7 bases. Per germline, CDR1 SGHRS and CDR2 YFSETQ. J was trimmed by 3 bases and V by 4 bases; bases with no gene match: 3. The CDR3 runs to 13 residues. The CDR3 DNA reads as TGCGCCAGCAGCCCACGGGGGGAAGAGACCCAGTACTTC. Translation: CASSPRGEETQYF.

The chain joins TRBV7-9 to TRBJ2-5; a possible D gene is TRBD1 (6 bases). From germline, CDR1 is SEHNR and CDR2 FQNEAQ (reference sequence). The CDR3 is made up of 14 amino acids. Deletions cut 4 bases from V and 4 bases from J, with 13 bases between. The CDR3 nucleotides are TGTGCCAGCAGCTCAGGACAGCTGGGAGAGACCCAGTACTTC. Translation gives CASSSGQLGETQYF.

The CDR3 nucleotides read TGTGCCAGTAAGGAAGGCGGAACCTACAATGAGCAGTTCTTC. Translated, it gives CASKEGGTYNEQFF. This rearrangement joins TRBV19 to TRBJ2-1; D remains unclear. The CDR3 length is 14 residues. The germline gives CDR1 LNHDA, CDR2 SQIVND (reference sequence). V was clipped by 7 bases and J by 2 bases, with 12 bases between them.

The chain employs TRBV7-9 and TRBJ1-1, with D perhaps matching TRBD1 (5 bases). Germline-derived CDR1 and CDR2 are SEHNR and FQNEAQ (reference sequence). The CDR3 runs 15 residues. V dropped 0 bases and J dropped 5 bases, with 13 bases sitting between them. The CDR3 DNA reads TGTGCCAGCAGCTTAGCCTGGGGGGGTAGTACTGAAGCTTTCTTT. It codes for CASSLAWGGSTEAFF.